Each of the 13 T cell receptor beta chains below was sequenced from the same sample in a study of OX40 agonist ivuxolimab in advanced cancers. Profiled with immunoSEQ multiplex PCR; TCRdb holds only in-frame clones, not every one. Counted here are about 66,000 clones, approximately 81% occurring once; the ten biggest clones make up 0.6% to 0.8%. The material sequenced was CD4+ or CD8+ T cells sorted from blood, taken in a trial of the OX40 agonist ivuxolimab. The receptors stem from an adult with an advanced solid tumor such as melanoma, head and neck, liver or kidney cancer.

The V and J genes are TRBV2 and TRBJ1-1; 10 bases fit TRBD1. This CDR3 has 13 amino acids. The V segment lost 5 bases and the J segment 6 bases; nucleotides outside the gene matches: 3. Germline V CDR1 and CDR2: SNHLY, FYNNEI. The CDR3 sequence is CASSSDRGAEAFF. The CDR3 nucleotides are TGTGCCAGCAGTTCGGACAGGGGGGCTGAAGCTTTCTTT.

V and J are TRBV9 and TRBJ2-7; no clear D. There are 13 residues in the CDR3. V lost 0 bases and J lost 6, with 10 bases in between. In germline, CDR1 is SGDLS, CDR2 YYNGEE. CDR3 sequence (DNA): TGTGCCAGCAGCGTAGAAAACCGCGGCGAGCAGTACTTC. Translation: CASSVENRGEQYF.

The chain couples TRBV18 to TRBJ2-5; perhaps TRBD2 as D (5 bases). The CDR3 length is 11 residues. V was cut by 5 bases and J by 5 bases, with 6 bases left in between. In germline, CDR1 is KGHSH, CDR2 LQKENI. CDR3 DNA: TGTGCCAGCTCAACTAGGGAGACCCAGTACTTC. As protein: CASSTRETQYF.

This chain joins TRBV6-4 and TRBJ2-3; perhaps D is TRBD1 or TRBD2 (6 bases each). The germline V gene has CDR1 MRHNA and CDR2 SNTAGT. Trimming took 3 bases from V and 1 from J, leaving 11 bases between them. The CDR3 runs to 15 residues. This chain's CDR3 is CASSEGGRRTDTQYF. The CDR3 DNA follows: TGTGCCAGCAGTGAAGGGGGGAGGCGCACAGATACGCAGTATTTT.

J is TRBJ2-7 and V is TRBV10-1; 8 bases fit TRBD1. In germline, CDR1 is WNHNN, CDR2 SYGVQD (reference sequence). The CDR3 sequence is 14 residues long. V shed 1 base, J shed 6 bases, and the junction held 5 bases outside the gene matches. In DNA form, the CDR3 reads TGCGCCAGCAGTGAGTTCGGACAGGGTGGCGAGCAGTACTTC. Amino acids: CASSEFGQGGEQYF.

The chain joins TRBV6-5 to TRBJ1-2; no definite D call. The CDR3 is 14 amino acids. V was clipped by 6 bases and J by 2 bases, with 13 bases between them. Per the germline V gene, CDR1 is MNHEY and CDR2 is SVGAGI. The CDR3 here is CASSHLQANYGYTF. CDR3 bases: TGTGCCAGCAGCCACCTCCAGGCAAACTATGGCTACACCTTC.

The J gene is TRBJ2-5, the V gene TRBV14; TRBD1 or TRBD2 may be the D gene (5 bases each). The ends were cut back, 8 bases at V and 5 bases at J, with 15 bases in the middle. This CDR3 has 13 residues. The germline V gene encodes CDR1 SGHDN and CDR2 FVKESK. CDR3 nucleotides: TGTGCCAGCGCTGGGACCGAGCGGGAGACCCAGTACTTC. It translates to CASAGTERETQYF. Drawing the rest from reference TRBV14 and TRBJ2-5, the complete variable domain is EAGVTQFPSHSVIEKGQTVTLRCDPISGHDNLYWYRRVMGKEIKFLLHFVKESKQDESGMPNNRFLAERTGGTYSTLKVQPAELEDSGVYFCASAGTERETQYFGPGTRLLVL.

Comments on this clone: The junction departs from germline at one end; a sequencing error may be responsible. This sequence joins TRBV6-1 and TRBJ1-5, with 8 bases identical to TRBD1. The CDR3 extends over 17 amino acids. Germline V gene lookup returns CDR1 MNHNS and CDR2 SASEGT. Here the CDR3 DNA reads TGTGCCAGCAGTCAAGCGAGGGACAGGAGGGTAGATCAGCCCCAGCATTTT. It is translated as CASSQARDRRVDQPQHF.

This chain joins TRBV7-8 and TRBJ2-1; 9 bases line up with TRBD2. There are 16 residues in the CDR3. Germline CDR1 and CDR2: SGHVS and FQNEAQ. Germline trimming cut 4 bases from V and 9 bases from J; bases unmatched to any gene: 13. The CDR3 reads CASSSRRRGGSSEQFF. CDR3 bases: TGTGCCAGCAGCTCTAGACGGCGGGGGGGCTCGAGTGAGCAGTTCTTC.

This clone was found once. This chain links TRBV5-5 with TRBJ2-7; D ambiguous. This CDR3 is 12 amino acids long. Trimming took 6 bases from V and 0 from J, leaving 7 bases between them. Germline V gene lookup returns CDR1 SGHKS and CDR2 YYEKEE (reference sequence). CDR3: CASTLYSYEQYF. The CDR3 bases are TGTGCCAGCACCCTATACTCCTACGAGCAGTACTTC. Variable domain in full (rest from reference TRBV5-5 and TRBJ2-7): DAGVTQSPTHLIKTRGQQVTLRCSPISGHKSVSWYQQVLGQGPQFIFQYYEKEERGRGNFPDRFSARQFPNYSSELNVNALLLGDSALYLCASTLYSYEQYFGPGTRLTVT.

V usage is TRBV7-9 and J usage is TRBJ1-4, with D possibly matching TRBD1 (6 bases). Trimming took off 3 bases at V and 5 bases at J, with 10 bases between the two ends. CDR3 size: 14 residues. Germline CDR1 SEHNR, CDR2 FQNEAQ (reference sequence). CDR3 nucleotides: TGTGCCAGCAGCTTGGGACACCTAAATGAAAAACTGTTTTTT. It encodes CASSLGHLNEKLFF.

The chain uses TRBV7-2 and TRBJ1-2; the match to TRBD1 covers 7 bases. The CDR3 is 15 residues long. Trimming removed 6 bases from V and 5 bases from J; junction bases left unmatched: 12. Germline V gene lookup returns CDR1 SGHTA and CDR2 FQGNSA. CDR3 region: CASSPQRDSNYGYTF. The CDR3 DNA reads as TGTGCCAGCAGTCCGCAGAGGGACAGCAATTATGGCTACACCTTC.

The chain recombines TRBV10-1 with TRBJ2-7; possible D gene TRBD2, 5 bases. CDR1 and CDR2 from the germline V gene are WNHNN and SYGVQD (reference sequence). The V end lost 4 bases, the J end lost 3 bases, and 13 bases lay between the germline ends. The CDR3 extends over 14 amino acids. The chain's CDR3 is CASSARVGGYEQYF. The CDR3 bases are TGCGCCAGCAGTGCCCGGGTTGGAGGCTACGAGCAGTACTTC.